This TCR beta chain derives from a study of beta chain features in type 1 diabetes. Sequenced material consisted of expressed TCRB transcripts (all of the isolated RNA was reverse transcribed). This table comes from immunoSEQ multiplex PCR, and its TCRdb copy is limited to in-frame clones, with some not included. The sample has under 200,000 clones; around 8.6% are singletons. Study-level points and caveats: Shortening that was moderate but significant affected the TCRB CDR3s of Type 1 diabetes patients in all four CD4+ subsets. For TCRB rearrangement, an influence of HLA type remained unresolved here.

With regard to this clone: The antigen is unknown.

From germline, CDR1 is MDHEN and CDR2 SYDVKM. The CDR3 runs 13 residues. V gave up 7 bases and J gave up 9 bases; unmatched junction bases: 5. This clonotype was obtained from a woman aged 18-29 years with type 1 diabetes. The sequenced sample consisted of central memory CD4+ T cells from blood. The chain couples TRBV28 to TRBJ2-1; 11 positions match TRBD2. This CDR3 is CASTFLAGGEQFF. The DNA for the CDR3 is TGTGCCAGCACCTTCCTAGCGGGGGGTGAGCAGTTCTTC.